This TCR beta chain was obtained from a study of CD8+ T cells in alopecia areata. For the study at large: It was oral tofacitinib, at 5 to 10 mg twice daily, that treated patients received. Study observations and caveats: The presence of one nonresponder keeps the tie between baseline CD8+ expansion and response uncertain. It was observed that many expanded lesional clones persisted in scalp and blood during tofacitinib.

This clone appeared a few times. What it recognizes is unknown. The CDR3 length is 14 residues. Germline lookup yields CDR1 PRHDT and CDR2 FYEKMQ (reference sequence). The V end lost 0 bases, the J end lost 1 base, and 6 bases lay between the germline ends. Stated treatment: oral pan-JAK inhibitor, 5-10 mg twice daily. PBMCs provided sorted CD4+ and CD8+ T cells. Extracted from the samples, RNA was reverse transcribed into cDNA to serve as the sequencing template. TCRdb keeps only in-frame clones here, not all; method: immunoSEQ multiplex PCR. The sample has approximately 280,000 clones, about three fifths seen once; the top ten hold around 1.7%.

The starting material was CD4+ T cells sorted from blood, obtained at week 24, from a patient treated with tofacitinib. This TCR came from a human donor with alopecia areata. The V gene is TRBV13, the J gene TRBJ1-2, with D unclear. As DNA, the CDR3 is TGTGCCAGCAGCTTAGGACGGAATAACTATGGCTACACCTTC. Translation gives CASSLGRNNYGYTF.